This T cell receptor (beta chain) originates from a study of radiotherapy plus CTLA-4 blockade in lung cancer. Study context: Objective responses were documented in over 15% of patients, with disease control in 31%.

The V end was cut by 4 bases, the J end by 0 bases, with 9 bases between. Germline V gene data show CDR1 as SGHTA and CDR2 as FQGNSA. The CDR3 contains 14 residues. Data came from immunoSEQ multiplex PCR; TCRdb stores just in-frame clones and leaves some out. This sample yields 85,000 to 90,000 clones, of which more than 85% are seen a single time; around 17% belongs to the top ten. This chain joins TRBV7-2 and TRBJ2-5; possibly TRBD1 for D (6 bases). This sequence originates from a human donor with non-small cell lung cancer that progressed on radiotherapy plus ipilimumab. The sequences come from peripheral blood, collected from a patient treated with radiotherapy plus ipilimumab. Here the CDR3 reads CASSSDRHQETQYF. DNA for the CDR3: TGTGCCAGCAGCTCCGACAGGCACCAAGAGACCCAGTACTTC.